This T cell receptor beta chain appears in the sequencing data of a study of glioma-infiltrating T cells. Study-wide points: Gliomas, especially low-grade, showed above-expected tissue-blood divergence; non-neoplastic patients showed below.

This clonotype occurred many times. Its antigen is as yet unknown. Using RNA template, CDR3s of TCR alpha and beta were amplified with iRepertoire arm-PCR. Tissue mRNA or PBMC total RNA, 100-400 ng, went into one-step reverse transcription and amplification. From the multiplex PCR reads, TCRdb called clonotypes with MiXCR, one entry per CDR3 protein. The sample lists about 22,000 distinct CDR3 sequences; approximately 25% were seen once. Input material: glioma tissue, nonneoplastic brain tissue, or PBMCs (not recorded which). This receptor was taken from a human donor with low-grade glioma or glioblastoma, undergoing nonglioma brain surgery, or in good health (not recorded which).

In DNA, the CDR3 is TGTGCCAGCAGTTTATTATACGAGCAGTACTTC. Encoded protein: CASSLLYEQYF. The rearrangement joins TRBV28 to TRBJ2-7, with no clear D. Trimming removed 1 base at V and 4 bases at J, with 2 bases between. CDR1 is MDHEN and CDR2 is SYDVKM in the germline V gene. The CDR3 length is 11 residues.